This TCR beta chain is drawn from a study of blood T cell repertoires in COVID-19 (dated by TCRdb to about 2020). In terms of the full investigation: Collaborator samples came from the United States, Italy and Spain and covered acute and convalescent phases of COVID-19. The repertoires were made available in a free public database intended to serve as a resource for research on the immune response to SARS-CoV-2. Deeply sampled blood TCRbeta repertoires from subjects exposed to, actively infected with, or recovered from COVID-19 were included in the dataset. A de-identified subject ID, COVID-19 status, age in years and sex were almost always included in the sample metadata. The material from the prospective study consisted of cDNA or gDNA derived from T cells, B-cell-depleted T cells, or PBMCs. Where available, HLA class I and class II types were obtained from metadata supplied by the sample provider rather than from assay-based typing. The samples were drawn from two sources: the first 160 participants of the ongoing ImmuneRACE study, and 1,200 or so subjects contributed by 6 global collaborators. The research as a whole found: The quantity of clinical and demographic metadata differed by source and by participant and was supplied without curation.

Enrolling through a virtual design, the prospective study's participants ranged in age from about 18 to 100 years and lived across approximately 25 United States geographic areas. To assign participants to cohorts, the prospective study relied on clinical history that participants themselves reported in a screening survey and a study questionnaire. ImmuneRACE Cohort 3 recovered participants were defined by two consecutive negative NP/OP PCR tests, healthcare professional clearance, or symptom resolution. In the prospective study, mobile phlebotomists collected whole blood, serum and a nasopharyngeal or oropharyngeal swab from each participant. Prospective study participants could optionally give additional blood draws and questionnaires over a roughly 2-month period. Before DNA extraction, prospective study blood samples were shipped either frozen or at room temperature. Regarding this clone: Its binding antigen is unknown. No clone much larger than this one lies a single base away; base qualities are absent.

TCRbeta CDR3 regions were amplified from genomic DNA using the immunoSEQ Assay, a bias-controlled multiplex PCR. The study's processing was this. Within the assay, amplification of reference gene primers was used to estimate how many nucleated cells each sample contained. To quantify the absolute abundance of each unique TCRbeta CDR3 rearrangement, sequence reads were collapsed and filtered. For each sample, productive Simpson clonality was calculated as the square root of Simpson's diversity index over productive rearrangements. Imported from immuneACCESS, the table was reduced by TCRdb to in-frame sequences with V and J called. These copies leave out some clones; in studies compared against another copy, an unresolved V gene accounts for under half, and the cause of the remainder is not known. V and J calls and clone size come straight from that table; D and trimming were deduced from the DNA. This sample holds 250,000 to 400,000 clones; more than 75% were observed only once. Clones ranked in the top ten supply 2% to 3% of the sample.

Including cysteine and phenylalanine, the CDR3 has 17 amino acids. Just CDR3 DNA is preserved here, 51 bases in frame from base 1. Here V drops 2 bases and J drops 2 bases, and the junction holds 9 bases not matched to any gene. Based on the germline V gene, the CDR1 and CDR2 sequences are SGHDN and FVKESK. The clonotype was recovered from a man in his fifties or sixties who had recovered from COVID-19. The receptor chain draws on TRBV14 and TRBJ2-3, with 8 bases aligning to TRBD2. Input material: PBMCs or T cells enriched from blood (not recorded which). The CDR3 protein is CASSQILIAGITDTQYF. The bases read TGTGCCAGCAGCCAAATCCTCATAGCGGGGATCACAGATACGCAGTATTTT.